A selection of T cell receptor beta chains follows, all from one sample in a study of chemoradiotherapy in HPV16-positive cancers. TCRdb's copy holds only in-frame clones and misses some; the assay was immunoSEQ multiplex PCR. The table includes some 4,000 clones, 90% to 95% detected once. The material sequenced was tumor tissue, taken from a patient who underwent chemoradiotherapy. All receptors derive from a human donor with HPV-associated anogenital cancer. The CDR3 runs from the conserved cysteine through the conserved F or W.

>TRBV6-5
CASGRGTGRNEKLFF
>TRBV15
CATSRDSTTNEKLFF
>TRBV19
CASSTSPIPSRETQYF
>TRBV25-1
CASRRGTDSPLHF
>TRBV29-1
CSVAVNEKLFF
>TRBV5-1
CASSFPGQDAFF
>TRBV7-2
CASGFTRYEQYF
>TRBV21-1
CASSNGGGGSYEQYF
>TRBV7-2
CASSLALSGANEKLFF
>TRBV2
CASGLDTGELFF
>TRBV30
CAWSLRQGAGSNQPQHF
>TRBV28
CASSLRSPADQPQHF
>TRBV30
CAWSDRGAQPQHF
>TRBV29-1
CSVELTPYGYTF
>TRBV7-9
CASSSPRGPNTEAFF
>TRBV28
CASSLQAAQSPLHF
>TRBV5-1
CASSASLQGARDNEKLFF
>TRBV7-9
CASSPNFERGISGYNEQFF
>TRBV9
CASSVKVASGGTAYNEQFF
>TRBV28
CASTGAGFTPLHF
>TRBV29-1
CSVRESTGTDTQYF
>TRBV28
CASKGQGVQNQPQHF
>TRBV30
CAWSVRGTEAFF
>TRBV10-2
CASSEGGKLFF
>TRBV6-1
CASSEPATGNPYNSPLHF
>TRBV2
CASSEGQESYEQYF
>TRBV4-3
CASSQERGYGYTF
>TRBV15
CATSRVARRSGELFF
>TRBV6-1
CASSDGLYEQYF
>TRBV19
CACYSGANVLTF
>TRBV19
CASSAPGRPAAEAFF
>TRBV9
CASSGGGMGNTIYF
>TRBV14
CASSRGRENRGSYNSPLHF
>TRBV29-1
CSVELPRVRRDEAFF
>TRBV6-1
CASSEGGTGYYEQYF
>TRBV19
CASSTISRDKYGYTF
>TRBV7-9
CASSLIGAGDTQYF
>TRBV5-1
CASSRTGLWETQYF